This TCR beta chain was sequenced during a study of T cells after yellow fever vaccination. Via MiXCR, TCRdb re-called the 5' RACE reads, giving one row per CDR3 protein. The sample holds some 340,000 distinct CDR3 sequences; about 10% are singletons and the top ten take 3% to 3.5%. There are a few counts of this clonotype. Sequenced here: CD4+ T cells sorted from PBMCs, sampled 45 days after the yellow fever booster vaccination. The TCR sequence derives from a man aged 18 to 30 who received the YFV17D yellow fever vaccine.

For the CDR3, the DNA is TGTGCCAGCTCGCCCAGGGTTGACGATGGCTACACCTTC. It encodes CASSPRVDDGYTF. The chain is built from TRBV18 and TRBJ1-2; a weak D match, TRBD1 (5 bases). Germline CDR1 is KGHSH and CDR2 is LQKENI. V was cut by 6 bases and J by 6 bases, with 14 bases left in between. The CDR3 runs 13 residues.